These 12 T cell receptor beta chains were all obtained from the same sample, sequenced in a study of blood T cell repertoires in COVID-19. Libraries were prepared by immunoSEQ multiplex PCR; TCRdb keeps only in-frame clonotypes and omits some of them. The table lists 400,000 to 450,000 clones, around 90% of them singletons. Sequenced: peripheral blood. The receptors come from a young man with COVID-19, enrolled during active disease.

V gene TRBV11-3 combines with J gene TRBJ2-1; maybe TRBD2 (7 bases). The CDR3 sequence is 16 residues long. CDR1 is SGHNT, CDR2 YENEEA, per germline. V was cut by 5 bases and J by 3 bases, with 17 bases left in between. CDR3 DNA sequence: TGTGCCAGCAGCCCCGGGCGGGGGCGGAACTACAATGAGCAGTTCTTC. This translates into CASSPGRGRNYNEQFF.

This clone was counted a single time. The gene calls are TRBV5-5 and TRBJ1-2; a possible D gene is TRBD1 (6 bases). This CDR3 has 12 amino acids. V was trimmed by 4 bases and J by 7 bases, leaving 11 bases between them. CDR1 and CDR2 from the germline V gene are SGHKS and YYEKEE (reference sequence). This CDR3 reads CASSPGAGGYTF. The CDR3 nucleotides are TGTGCCAGCAGCCCAGGGGCGGGTGGCTACACCTTC.

The V call is TRBV4-1, the J call TRBJ2-7, with 9 bases fitting TRBD1. The germline V gene has CDR1 MGHRA and CDR2 YSYEKL. CDR3 length: 16 amino acids. The trim removed 4 bases at V and 2 bases at J, leaving 9 bases unmatched. Here the CDR3 DNA reads TGCGCCAGCAGCCCAGTACAGGGGGCGCAGGCCTACGAGCAGTACTTC. It codes for CASSPVQGAQAYEQYF.

This clone occurred a few times. The rearrangement links TRBV27 to TRBJ1-1, with D unclear. V lost 5 bases to trimming and J lost 3 bases, with 10 bases between them. Germline loops: CDR1 MNHEY, CDR2 SMNVEV (reference sequence). This CDR3 has 13 residues. The CDR3 DNA reads TGTGCCAGCAGTACTGACGGGGACACTGAAGCTTTCTTT. Its protein product is CASSTDGDTEAFF.

This clone came up once. CDR3 in amino acids: CASSVETGEQYF. As DNA, the CDR3 is TGTGCCAGCAGCGTAGAAACGGGCGAGCAGTACTTC. V gene TRBV9 combines with J gene TRBJ2-7; D not resolved. Germline V gene lookup returns CDR1 SGDLS and CDR2 YYNGEE. This CDR3 region has 12 residues. Trimming removed 0 bases at V and 6 bases at J, with 7 bases between.

The rearrangement uses TRBV10-3 and TRBJ2-1; D possibly uses TRBD1 or TRBD2 (5 bases each). Per the germline V gene, CDR1 is ENHRY and CDR2 is SYGVKD. Trimming took off 10 bases at V and 7 bases at J, with 23 bases between the two ends. The CDR3 spans 15 residues. CDR3 protein: CANRSGSGRVNEQFF. Written as DNA, the CDR3 is TGTGCCAACAGGAGCGGTTCGGGTCGCGTAAATGAGCAGTTCTTC.

The genes are TRBV7-9 and TRBJ1-2; TRBD1 agrees at 7 bases. V was clipped by 3 bases and J by 4 bases; unmatched bases: 11. This CDR3 is built from 16 residues. Germline V CDR1 and CDR2: SEHNR, FQNEAQ (reference sequence). CDR3 sequence: CASSFRIRGQLYGYTF. The CDR3 DNA reads as TGTGCCAGCAGCTTTCGGATCCGGGGACAGCTCTATGGCTACACCTTC.

The V gene is TRBV3-1 (or the pseudogene TRBV3-2), the J gene TRBJ2-3; D ambiguous. This CDR3 is built from 15 residues. Deletions cut 7 bases from V and 0 bases from J, with 14 bases between. Looked up from germline, CDR1 is LGHDT and CDR2 is YNNKEL (reference sequence). The CDR3 DNA reads TGTGCCAGCAAGTCTGGTGTCGGTAGCACAGATACGCAGTATTTT. This codes for CASKSGVGSTDTQYF.

This clone was counted only a few times. The rearrangement links TRBV6-4 to TRBJ1-6; D uncertain. Germline V gene data show CDR1 as MRHNA and CDR2 as SNTAGT. Trimming removed 2 bases from V and 8 bases from J, with 7 bases in between. The CDR3 runs 13 residues. CDR3 coding DNA: TGTGCCAGCAGTGACCGTCCGGATTCACCCCTCCACTTT. Amino acids: CASSDRPDSPLHF.

The rearrangement uses TRBV5-1 and TRBJ2-7; unclear D gene. Germline lookup yields CDR1 SGHRS and CDR2 YFSETQ. This CDR3 has 13 residues. Trimming took off 0 bases at V and 5 bases at J, with 9 bases between the two ends. CDR3 DNA: TGCGCCAGCAGCTTGGAGGTGGGCAACGAGCAGTACTTC. Translated, it gives CASSLEVGNEQYF.

V and J are TRBV7-9 and TRBJ2-1; D gene ambiguous. Trimming removed 1 base from V and 10 bases from J, with 11 bases in between. The CDR3 has 13 residues. Germline-derived CDR1 and CDR2 are SEHNR and FQNEAQ (reference sequence). CDR3 in DNA: TGTGCCAGCAGCTTAGTTGTGTTCAGGGAGCAGTTCTTC. Protein: CASSLVVFREQFF.

V usage is TRBV3-1 (or the pseudogene TRBV3-2) and J usage is TRBJ2-2; 7 positions match TRBD1. Germline V lookup: CDR1 LGHDT, CDR2 YNNKEL (reference sequence). The V and J ends lost 0 bases and 6 bases, in that order; junction bases with no gene match: 4. The CDR3 extends over 15 amino acids. CDR3 amino acids: CASSQEDRDPGELFF. Written as DNA, the CDR3 is TGTGCCAGCAGCCAAGAAGACAGGGACCCCGGGGAGCTGTTTTTT.